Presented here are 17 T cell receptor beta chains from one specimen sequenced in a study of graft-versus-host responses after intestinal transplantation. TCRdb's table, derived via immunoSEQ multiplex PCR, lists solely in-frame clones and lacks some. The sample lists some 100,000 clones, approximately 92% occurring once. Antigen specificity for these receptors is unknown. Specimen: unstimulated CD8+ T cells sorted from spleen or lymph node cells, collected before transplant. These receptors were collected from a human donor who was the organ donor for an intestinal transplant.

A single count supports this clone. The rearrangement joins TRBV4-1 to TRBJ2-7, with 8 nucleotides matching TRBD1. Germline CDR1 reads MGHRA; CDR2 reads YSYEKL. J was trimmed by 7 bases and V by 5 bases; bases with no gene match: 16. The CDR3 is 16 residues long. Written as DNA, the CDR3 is TGCGCCAGCAGCGAAGCCCAGGGGGCAGGTTCCAAAGAGCAGTACTTC. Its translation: CASSEAQGAGSKEQYF.

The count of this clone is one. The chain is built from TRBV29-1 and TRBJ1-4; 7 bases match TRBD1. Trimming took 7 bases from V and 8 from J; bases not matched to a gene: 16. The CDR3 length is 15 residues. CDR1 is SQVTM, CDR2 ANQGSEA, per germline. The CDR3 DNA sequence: TGCAGCGCCATCCAACGGGGACAGAAGGGGGAAAAACTGTTTTTT. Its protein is CSAIQRGQKGEKLFF.

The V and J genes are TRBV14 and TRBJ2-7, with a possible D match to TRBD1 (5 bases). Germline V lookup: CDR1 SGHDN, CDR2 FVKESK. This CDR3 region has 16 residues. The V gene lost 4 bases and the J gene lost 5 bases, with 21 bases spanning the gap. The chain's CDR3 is CASSPRRRTIPHEQYF. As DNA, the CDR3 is TGTGCCAGCAGCCCACGGCGAAGGACAATACCACACGAGCAGTACTTC.

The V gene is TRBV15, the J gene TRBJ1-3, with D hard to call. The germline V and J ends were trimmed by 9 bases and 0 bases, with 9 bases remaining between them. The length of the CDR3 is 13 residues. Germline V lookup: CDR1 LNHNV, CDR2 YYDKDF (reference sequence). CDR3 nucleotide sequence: TGTGCCACGAGTCGGGGCTCTGGAAACACCATATATTTT. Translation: CATSRGSGNTIYF. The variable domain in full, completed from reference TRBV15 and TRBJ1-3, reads DAMVIQNPRYQVTQFGKPVTLSCSQTLNHNVMYWYQQKSSQAPKLLFHYYDKDFNNEADTPDNFQSRRPNTSFCFLDIRSPGLGDTAMYLCATSRGSGNTIYFGEGSWLTVV.

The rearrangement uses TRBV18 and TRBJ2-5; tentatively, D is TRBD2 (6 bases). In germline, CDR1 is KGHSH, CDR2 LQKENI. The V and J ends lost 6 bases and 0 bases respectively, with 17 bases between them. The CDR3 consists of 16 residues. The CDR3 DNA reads TGTGCCAGCTCCCCGGGCGGGGTTGAGTACCAAGAGACCCAGTACTTC. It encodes CASSPGGVEYQETQYF.

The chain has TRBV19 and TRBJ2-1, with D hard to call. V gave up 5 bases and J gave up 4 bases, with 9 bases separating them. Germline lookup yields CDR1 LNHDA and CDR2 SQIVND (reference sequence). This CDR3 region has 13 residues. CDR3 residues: CASSALHYNEQFF. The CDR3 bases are TGTGCCAGTAGTGCGCTGCATTACAATGAGCAGTTCTTC.

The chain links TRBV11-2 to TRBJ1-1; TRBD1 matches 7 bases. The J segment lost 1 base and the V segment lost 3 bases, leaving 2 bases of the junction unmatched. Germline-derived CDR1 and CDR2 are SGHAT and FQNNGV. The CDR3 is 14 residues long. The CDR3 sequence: CASSFRQGNTEAFF. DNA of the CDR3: TGTGCCAGCAGCTTTAGACAGGGGAACACTGAAGCTTTCTTT.

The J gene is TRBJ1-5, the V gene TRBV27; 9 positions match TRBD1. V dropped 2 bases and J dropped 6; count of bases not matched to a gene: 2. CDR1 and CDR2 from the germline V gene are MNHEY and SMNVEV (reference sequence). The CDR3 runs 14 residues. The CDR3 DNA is TGTGCCAGCAGTTTAATGGGACAGGGTCAGCCCCAGCATTTT. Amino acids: CASSLMGQGQPQHF.

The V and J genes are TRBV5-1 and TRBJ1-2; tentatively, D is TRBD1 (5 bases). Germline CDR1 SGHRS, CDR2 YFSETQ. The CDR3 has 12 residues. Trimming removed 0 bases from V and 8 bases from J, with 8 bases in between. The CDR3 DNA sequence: TGCGCCAGCAGCTTGGGGGGGGAAGGCTACACCTTC. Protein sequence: CASSLGGEGYTF.

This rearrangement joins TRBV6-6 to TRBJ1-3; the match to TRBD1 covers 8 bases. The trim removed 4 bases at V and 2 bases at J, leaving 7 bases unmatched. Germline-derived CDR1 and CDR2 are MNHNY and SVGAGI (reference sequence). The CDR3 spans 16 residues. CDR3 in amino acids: CASSLDQGAAGNTIYF. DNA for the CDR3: TGTGCCAGCAGTTTAGACCAGGGGGCTGCTGGAAACACCATATATTTT.

This chain's CDR3 is CASSTPTVPTETQYF. CDR3 DNA sequence: TGTGCCAGCAGTACACCGACAGTTCCCACAGAGACCCAGTACTTC. This rearrangement joins TRBV28 to TRBJ2-5; D might be TRBD1 (5 bases). Deletions cut 5 bases from V and 4 bases from J, with 17 bases between. The CDR3 consists of 15 residues. The germline V gene has CDR1 MDHEN and CDR2 SYDVKM.

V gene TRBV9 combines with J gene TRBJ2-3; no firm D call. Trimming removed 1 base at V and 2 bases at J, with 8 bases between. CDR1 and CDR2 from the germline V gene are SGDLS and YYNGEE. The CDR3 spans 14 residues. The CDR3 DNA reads TGTGCCAGCAGCGTATCCGGGTACACAGATACGCAGTATTTT. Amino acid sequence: CASSVSGYTDTQYF.

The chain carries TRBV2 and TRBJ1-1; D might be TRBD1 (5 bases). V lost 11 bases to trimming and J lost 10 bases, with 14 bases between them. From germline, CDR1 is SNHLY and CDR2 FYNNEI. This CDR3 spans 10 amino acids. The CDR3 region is CAVGEAVAFF. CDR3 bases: TGTGCCGTAGGGGAGGCGGTAGCTTTCTTT.

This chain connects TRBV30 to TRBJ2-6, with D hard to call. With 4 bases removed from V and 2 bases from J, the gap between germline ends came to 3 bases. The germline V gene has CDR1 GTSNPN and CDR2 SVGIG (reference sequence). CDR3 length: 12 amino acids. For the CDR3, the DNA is TGTGCCTGGACAGCTGGGGCCAACGTCCTGACTTTC. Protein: CAWTAGANVLTF.

As DNA, the CDR3 is TGTGCCAGCAGCCTATGGGGGGGCGGCGAGACCCAGTACTTC. As protein: CASSLWGGGETQYF. The V and J genes are TRBV7-3 and TRBJ2-5; tentative D call: TRBD2 (7 bases). CDR1 is SGHTA, CDR2 FQGTGA, per germline. The length of the CDR3 is 14 residues. V was cut by 5 bases and J by 5 bases, with 15 bases left in between.

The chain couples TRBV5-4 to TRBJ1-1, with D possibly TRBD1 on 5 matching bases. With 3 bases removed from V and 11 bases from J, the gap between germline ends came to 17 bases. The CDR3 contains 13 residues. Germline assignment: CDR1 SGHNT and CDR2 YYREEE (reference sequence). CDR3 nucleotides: TGTGCCAGCAGCTCTTGGAATCGGGGGATTGCTTTCTTT. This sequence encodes CASSSWNRGIAFF.

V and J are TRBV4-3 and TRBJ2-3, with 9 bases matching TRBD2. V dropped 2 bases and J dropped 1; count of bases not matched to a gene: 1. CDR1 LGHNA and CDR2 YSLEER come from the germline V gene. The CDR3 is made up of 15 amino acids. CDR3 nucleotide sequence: TGCGCCAGCAGCCAAAGGACTAGCGGCACAGATACGCAGTATTTT. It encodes CASSQRTSGTDTQYF.